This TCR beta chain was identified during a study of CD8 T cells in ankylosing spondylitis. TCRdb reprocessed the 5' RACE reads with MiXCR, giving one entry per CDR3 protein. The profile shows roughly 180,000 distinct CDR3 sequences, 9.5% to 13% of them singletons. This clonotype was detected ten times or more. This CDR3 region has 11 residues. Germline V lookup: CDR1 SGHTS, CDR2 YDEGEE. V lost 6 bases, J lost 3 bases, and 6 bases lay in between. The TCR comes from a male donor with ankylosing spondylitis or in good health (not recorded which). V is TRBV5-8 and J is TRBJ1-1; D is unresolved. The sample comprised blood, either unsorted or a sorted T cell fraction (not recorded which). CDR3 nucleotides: TGTGCCAGCACCTTAGACACTGAAGCTTTCTTT. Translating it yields CASTLDTEAFF.